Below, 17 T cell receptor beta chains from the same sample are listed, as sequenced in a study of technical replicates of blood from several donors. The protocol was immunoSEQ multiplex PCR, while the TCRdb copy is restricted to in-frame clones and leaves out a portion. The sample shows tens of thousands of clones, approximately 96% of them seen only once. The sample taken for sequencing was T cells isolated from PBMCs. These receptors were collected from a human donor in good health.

The CDR3, as DNA: TGTGCCAGCAGCCAGCCCGGCTCTAGCAGCACAGATACGCAGTATTTT. Translated, it gives CASSQPGSSSTDTQYF. V and J are TRBV4-2 and TRBJ2-3; maybe TRBD2 (5 bases). Germline V lookup: CDR1 LGHNA, CDR2 YNFKEQ. The CDR3 consists of 16 residues. With 3 bases removed from V and 0 bases from J, the gap between germline ends came to 13 bases.

The CDR3 nucleotides are TGTGCCAGCAGCTTAGCCCCACCAACCCCGGGGAACATTCAGTACTTC. It is translated as CASSLAPPTPGNIQYF. V is TRBV13 and J is TRBJ2-4; a weak D match, TRBD2 (5 bases). The germline gives CDR1 PRHDT, CDR2 FYEKMQ (reference sequence). The CDR3 contains 16 residues. The V end was cut by 1 base, the J end by 7 bases, with 17 bases between.

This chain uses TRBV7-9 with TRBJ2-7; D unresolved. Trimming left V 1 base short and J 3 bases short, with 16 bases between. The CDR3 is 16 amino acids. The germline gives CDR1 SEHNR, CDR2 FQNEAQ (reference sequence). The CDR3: CASSLVWSGKFYEQYF. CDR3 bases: TGTGCCAGCAGCTTAGTTTGGAGTGGTAAGTTCTACGAGCAGTACTTC. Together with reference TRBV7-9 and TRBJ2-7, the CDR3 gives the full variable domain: DTGVSQNPRHKITKRGQNVTFRCDPISEHNRLYWYRQTLGQGPEFLTYFQNEAQLEKSRLLSDRFSAERPKGSFSTLEIQRTEQGDSAMYLCASSLVWSGKFYEQYFGPGTRLTVT.

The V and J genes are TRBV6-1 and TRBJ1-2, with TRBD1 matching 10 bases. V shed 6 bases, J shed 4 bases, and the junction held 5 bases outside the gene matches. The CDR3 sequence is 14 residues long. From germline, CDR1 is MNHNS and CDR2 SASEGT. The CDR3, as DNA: TGTGCCAGCAGGCCCCGGGACAGGGGCTATGGCTACACCTTC. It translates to CASRPRDRGYGYTF.

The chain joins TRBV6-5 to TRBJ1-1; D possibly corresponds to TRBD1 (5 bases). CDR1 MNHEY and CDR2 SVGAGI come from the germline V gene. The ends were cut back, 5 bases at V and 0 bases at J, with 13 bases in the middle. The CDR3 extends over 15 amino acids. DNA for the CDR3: TGTGCCAGCAGTGCCAGTGGAGGGGTGAACACTGAAGCTTTCTTT. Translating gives CASSASGGVNTEAFF.

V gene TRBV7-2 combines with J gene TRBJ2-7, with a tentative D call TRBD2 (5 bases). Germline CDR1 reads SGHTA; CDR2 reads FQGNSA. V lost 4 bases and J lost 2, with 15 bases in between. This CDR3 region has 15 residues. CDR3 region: CASSSPLSGAYEQYF. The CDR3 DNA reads TGTGCCAGCAGCTCTCCCTTGAGCGGAGCCTACGAGCAGTACTTC.

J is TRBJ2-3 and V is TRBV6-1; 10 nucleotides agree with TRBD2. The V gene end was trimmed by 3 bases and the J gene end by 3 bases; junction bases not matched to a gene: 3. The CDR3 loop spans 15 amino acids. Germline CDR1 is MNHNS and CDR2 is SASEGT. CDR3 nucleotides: TGTGCCAGCAGTGACATACTAGCGGGGACAGATACGCAGTATTTT. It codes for CASSDILAGTDTQYF.

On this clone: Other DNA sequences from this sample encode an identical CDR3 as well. CDR3 DNA: TGTGCCAGCAGCTTAGGGACAGGGAGCTACGAGCAGTACTTC. Protein sequence: CASSLGTGSYEQYF. The chain carries TRBV11-2 and TRBJ2-7, with TRBD1 identical over 8 bases. With V trimmed by 1 base and J by 3 bases, 2 bases remained unmatched. This CDR3 has 14 residues. The germline gives CDR1 SGHAT, CDR2 FQNNGV.

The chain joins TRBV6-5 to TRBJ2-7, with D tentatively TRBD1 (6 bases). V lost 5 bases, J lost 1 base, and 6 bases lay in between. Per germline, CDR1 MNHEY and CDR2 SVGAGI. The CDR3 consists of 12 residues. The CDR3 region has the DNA TGTGCCAGCAGTGGACAGTCCTACGAGCAGTACTTC. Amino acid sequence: CASSGQSYEQYF.

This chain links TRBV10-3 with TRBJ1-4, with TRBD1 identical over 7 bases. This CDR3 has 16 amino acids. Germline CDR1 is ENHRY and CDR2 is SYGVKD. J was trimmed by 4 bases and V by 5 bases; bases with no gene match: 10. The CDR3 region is CAISKSRTGVNEKLFF. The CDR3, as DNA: TGTGCCATCAGTAAATCGCGGACAGGAGTTAATGAAAAACTGTTTTTT.

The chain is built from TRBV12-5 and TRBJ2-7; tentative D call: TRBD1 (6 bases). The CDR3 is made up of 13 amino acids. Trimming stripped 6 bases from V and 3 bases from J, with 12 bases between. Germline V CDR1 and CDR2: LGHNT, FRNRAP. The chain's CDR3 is CASGSTGHYEQYF. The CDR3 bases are TGTGCTAGTGGCTCGACAGGCCACTACGAGCAGTACTTC. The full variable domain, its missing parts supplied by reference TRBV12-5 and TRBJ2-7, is DARVTQTPRHKVTEMGQEVTMRCQPILGHNTVFWYRQTMMQGLELLAYFRNRAPLDDSGMPKDRFSAEMPDATLATLKIQPSEPRDSAVYFCASGSTGHYEQYFGPGTRLTVT.

CDR3 DNA sequence: TGTGCCAGCAGGAGGGGGTTAGTCGGGGAGCTGTTTTTT. Translated, it gives CASRRGLVGELFF. The chain is built from TRBV25-1 and TRBJ2-2; weak D call: TRBD1 (6 bases). CDR3 size: 13 residues. Trimming left V 6 bases short and J 7 bases short, with 12 bases between. Germline assignment: CDR1 MGHDK and CDR2 SYGVNS. The full variable domain, with the rest looked up from reference TRBV25-1 and TRBJ2-2, is EADIYQTPRYLVIGTGKKITLECSQTMGHDKMYWYQQDPGMELHLIHYSYGVNSTEKGDLSSESTVSRIRTEHFPLTLESARPSHTSQYLCASRRGLVGELFFGEGSRLTVL.

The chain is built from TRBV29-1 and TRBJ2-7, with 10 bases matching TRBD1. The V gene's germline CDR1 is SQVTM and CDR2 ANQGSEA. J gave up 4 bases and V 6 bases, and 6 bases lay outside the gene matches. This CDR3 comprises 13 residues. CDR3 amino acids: CSVPGQGGYEQYF. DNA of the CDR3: TGCAGCGTCCCTGGACAGGGGGGTTACGAGCAGTACTTC.

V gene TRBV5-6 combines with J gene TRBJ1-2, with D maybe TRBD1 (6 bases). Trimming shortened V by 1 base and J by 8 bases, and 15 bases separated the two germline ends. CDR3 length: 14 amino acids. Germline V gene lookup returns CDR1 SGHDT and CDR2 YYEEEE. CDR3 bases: TGTGCCAGCAGCTTGAGACAGGCCCGTGGAGGCTACACCTTC. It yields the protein CASSLRQARGGYTF. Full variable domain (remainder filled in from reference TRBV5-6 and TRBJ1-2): DAGVTQSPTHLIKTRGQQVTLRCSPKSGHDTVSWYQQALGQGPQFIFQYYEEEERQRGNFPDRFSGHQFPNYSSELNVNALLLGDSALYLCASSLRQARGGYTFGSGTRLTVV.

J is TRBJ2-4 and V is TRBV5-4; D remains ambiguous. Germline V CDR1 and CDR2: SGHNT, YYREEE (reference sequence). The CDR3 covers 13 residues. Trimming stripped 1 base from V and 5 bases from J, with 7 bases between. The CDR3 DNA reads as TGTGCCAGCAGCTTGTTCCAGGAAAACATTCAGTACTTC. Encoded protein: CASSLFQENIQYF.

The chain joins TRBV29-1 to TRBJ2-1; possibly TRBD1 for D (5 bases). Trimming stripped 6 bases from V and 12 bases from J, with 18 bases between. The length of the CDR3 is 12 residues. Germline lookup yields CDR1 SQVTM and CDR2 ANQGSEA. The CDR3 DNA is TGCAGCGTGTGGGGCGCGGTTATCGGGCAGTTCTTC. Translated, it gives CSVWGAVIGQFF.

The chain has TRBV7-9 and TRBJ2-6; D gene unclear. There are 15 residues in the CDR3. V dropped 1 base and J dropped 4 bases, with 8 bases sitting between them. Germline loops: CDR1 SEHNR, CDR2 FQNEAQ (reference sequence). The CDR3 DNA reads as TGTGCCAGCAGCTTAGTCTCCTCCGGGGCCAACGTCCTGACTTTC. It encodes CASSLVSSGANVLTF.